This T cell receptor (beta chain) appears in the sequencing data of a study of radiotherapy plus CTLA-4 blockade in lung cancer. Study outcomes and limitations: TCR clones originating in tumors grew in number in blood after radiotherapy plus ipilimumab.

Germline V lookup: CDR1 LNHDA, CDR2 SQIVND (reference sequence). The V end was cut by 6 bases, the J end by 1 base, with 19 bases between. CDR3 length: 16 amino acids. Comments on this clone: The antigen remains unidentified.

Generated by immunoSEQ multiplex PCR, the TCRdb table keeps only in-frame clones and is missing some. The table lists over 85,000 clones, roughly 88% of them singletons. The study treated chemo-refractory metastatic non-small-cell lung cancer patients with focal radiation plus ipilimumab CTLA-4 blockade. The TCR comes from a human donor with non-small cell lung cancer that progressed on radiotherapy plus ipilimumab. V and J are TRBV19 and TRBJ2-7, with D possibly matching TRBD2 (6 bases). Here the sequenced sample was peripheral blood, taken from a patient treated with radiotherapy plus ipilimumab. CDR3 residues: CASSPVAGSQSYEQYF. In nucleotides, the CDR3 is TGTGCCAGTAGCCCAGTTGCGGGGTCCCAATCCTACGAGCAGTACTTC.